Listed below are T cell receptor beta chains from one sample, sequenced in a study of cytotoxic CD8 clonotypes in ibrutinib-treated CLL. Using immunoSEQ multiplex PCR, the repertoire was profiled, and TCRdb retains in-frame clones only, with some absent. Seen here are over 100,000 clones, 45% to 65% observed once, and the top ten hold 30% to 45%. The starting material was PBMCs, obtained after 24 months of ibrutinib treatment. The receptor source for this set is a human donor with chronic lymphocytic leukemia. The CDR3 runs from the conserved cysteine through the conserved F or W. D genes are given only for firm matches. Expanded clones get a size class; other rows say once, few or many, or leave the size out.

d_call clone_size j_call v_call cdr3_aa cdr3_nt
- once TRBJ1-1 TRBV18 CASYEGFGNTEAFF TGTGCCAGCTATGAGGGGTTCGGGAACACTGAAGCTTTCTTT
- - TRBJ2-3 TRBV7-9 CASRRNDLNTQYF TGTGCCAGCAGGCGTAATGACCTCAATACGCAGTATTTT
- - TRBJ2-5 TRBV6-5 CASIGASRKTQYF TGTGCCAGCATTGGGGCCTCAAGAAAGACCCAGTACTTC
TRBD1 - TRBJ1-2 TRBV29-1 CSVEKRTGPPLSYGYTF TGCAGCGTTGAAAAGAGGACAGGCCCTCCACTCTCCTATGGCTACACCTTC
- few TRBJ1-6 TRBV6-6 CASMIGTPPDSPLHF TGTGCCAGCATGATCGGGACCCCGCCCGACTCACCCCTCCACTTT
TRBD1 - TRBJ2-7 TRBV11-2 CASSSTGESYEQYF TGTGCCAGCAGCTCAACAGGGGAATCCTACGAGCAGTACTTC
TRBD1 - TRBJ1-1 TRBV5-1 CASSLGRGETEAFF TGCGCCAGCAGCTTGGGCAGGGGGGAAACTGAAGCTTTCTTT
- few TRBJ2-7 TRBV11-3 CASSQRRDEQYF TGTGCCAGCAGCCAACGCAGGGACGAGCAGTACTTC
TRBD1 - TRBJ1-6 TRBV11-3 CASSGTAQNSPLHF TGTGCCAGCAGCGGGACAGCACAAAATTCACCCCTCCACTTT
- few TRBJ2-4 TRBV27 CASSLQGIAKNIQYF TGTGCCAGCAGTTTACAGGGGATAGCCAAAAACATTCAGTACTTC
TRBD1 - TRBJ2-1 TRBV27 CASTPYRDRVNEQFF TGTGCCAGCACCCCATACCGGGACAGGGTCAATGAGCAGTTCTTC
- few TRBJ1-1 TRBV2 CASSNQLNTEAFF TGTGCCAGCTCGAACCAGTTGAACACTGAAGCTTTCTTT
- - TRBJ2-2 TRBV7-3 CASSYKQGNTGELFF TGTGCCAGCAGCTATAAACAGGGGAACACCGGGGAGCTGTTTTTT
- - TRBJ2-2 TRBV30 CAWDGANTGELFF TGTGCCTGGGACGGGGCGAACACCGGGGAGCTGTTTTTT
- - TRBJ1-5 TRBV18 CASSPQAVRLGQPQHF TGTGCCAGCTCACCGCAGGCGGTGAGATTAGGTCAGCCCCAGCATTTT
TRBD1 - TRBJ1-3 TRBV19 CASMDRPGNTIYF TGTGCCAGTATGGACAGGCCGGGAAACACCATATATTTT
- - TRBJ2-3 TRBV9 CASSSGLTITDTQYF TGTGCCAGCAGTTCGGGACTTACAATAACAGATACGCAGTATTTT
- once TRBJ2-7 TRBV5-1 CASSLGGRSSYEQYF TGCGCCAGCAGCCTGGGGGGGCGGAGTTCCTACGAGCAGTACTTC
- - TRBJ2-7 TRBV28 CASSFPGSSYEQYF TGTGCCAGCAGTTTTCCAGGGAGCTCCTACGAGCAGTACTTC
- - TRBJ1-2 TRBV29-1 CSVESATEPYGYTF TGCAGCGTTGAGTCGGCTACCGAACCTTATGGCTACACCTTC
- many TRBJ2-5 TRBV7-3 CASSLEVWETQYF TGTGCCAGCAGCTTAGAGGTCTGGGAGACCCAGTACTTC
- - TRBJ2-2 TRBV5-4 CASSFSEGGELFF TGTGCCAGCAGCTTTTCGGAAGGCGGGGAGCTGTTTTTT
TRBD2 - TRBJ2-2 TRBV5-5 CASSLASGGSITGELFF TGTGCCAGCAGCTTGGCTAGCGGGGGGTCGATCACCGGGGAGCTGTTTTTT
- - TRBJ2-1 TRBV6-1 CASRFEPRGEQFF TGTGCCAGCAGGTTTGAACCGCGGGGTGAGCAGTTCTTC
- few TRBJ1-2 TRBV5-1 CASSFGDNTGYTF TGCGCCAGCAGCTTCGGGGACAATACAGGCTACACCTTC
- - TRBJ2-1 TRBV9 CASSVDRSQVANEQFF TGTGCCAGCAGCGTAGACCGATCACAGGTGGCCAATGAGCAGTTCTTC
TRBD2 - TRBJ2-7 TRBV6-5 CASSRLAGANEQYF TGTGCCAGCAGTCGACTAGCGGGGGCGAACGAGCAGTACTTC
TRBD2 - TRBJ2-3 TRBV6-4 CASSGTSGTDTQYF TGTGCCAGCAGTGGGACTAGCGGCACAGATACGCAGTATTTT
- - TRBJ1-6 TRBV7-6 CASSLDADSPLHF TGTGCCAGCAGCTTAGATGCGGATTCACCCCTCCACTTT
TRBD2 - TRBJ2-7 TRBV9 CASSVGAGVIYEQYF TGTGCCAGCAGCGTAGGTGCGGGGGTGATATACGAGCAGTACTTC
- few TRBJ2-7 TRBV11-3 CASSSAGDSYEQYF TGTGCCAGCAGCTCAGCAGGGGACTCCTACGAGCAGTACTTC
TRBD1 few TRBJ1-5 TRBV10-1 CASSCTPGQGNQPQHF TGCGCCAGCAGTTGTACCCCGGGACAGGGGAATCAGCCCCAGCATTTT
TRBD1 few TRBJ2-1 TRBV7-8 CASRTTRTGESSYNEQFF TGTGCCAGCAGGACAACGAGAACAGGGGAAAGCTCCTACAATGAGCAGTTCTTC
- few TRBJ2-1 TRBV7-9 CASSLGQFNEQFF TGTGCCAGCAGCCTCGGACAGTTCAATGAGCAGTTCTTC
TRBD2 - TRBJ2-2 TRBV7-9 CASSPIAGDTGELFF TGTGCCAGCAGCCCAATAGCGGGGGACACCGGGGAGCTGTTTTTT
- - TRBJ2-2 TRBV30 CAWSVRGQNTGELFF TGTGCCTGGAGTGTACGGGGGCAGAACACCGGGGAGCTGTTTTTT
TRBD1 - TRBJ2-1 TRBV7-9 CASSEGTGNEQFF TGTGCCAGCAGCGAAGGGACAGGGAACGAGCAGTTCTTC
TRBD2 many TRBJ2-1 TRBV30 CAFASAGGAYNEQFF TGTGCCTTCGCCAGTGCGGGGGGGGCCTACAATGAGCAGTTCTTC
TRBD1 - TRBJ1-6 TRBV30 CAWSPGQGNSPLHF TGTGCCTGGAGTCCCGGACAGGGTAACTCACCCCTCCACTTT
TRBD1 - TRBJ2-2 TRBV15 CATSRLRAGQGANTGELFF TGTGCCACCAGCAGACTACGGGCGGGACAGGGGGCGAACACCGGGGAGCTGTTTTTT
TRBD2 few TRBJ2-5 TRBV4-2 CASSQISGGYQETQYF TGTGCCAGCAGCCAAATAAGCGGGGGGTACCAAGAGACCCAGTACTTC